Each of the 14 T cell receptor beta chains below was sequenced from the same sample in a study of CD8+ T cells in alopecia areata. Treatment noted: oral pan-JAK inhibitor, 5-10 mg twice daily. It was cDNA, reverse transcribed from extracted RNA, that served as the sequencing template. The method was immunoSEQ multiplex PCR; TCRdb's version includes in-frame clones alone and lacks a portion of them. The data contain some 190,000 clones, around 64% of them singletons. Source: CD4+ T cells sorted from blood, taken at approximately week 49, from a patient treated with tofacitinib. These receptors all come from a human donor with alopecia areata.

This clone has only one observation. The V call is TRBV4-2, the J call TRBJ2-1, with 11 nucleotides matching TRBD2. The CDR3 covers 17 residues. Trimming at V came to 0 bases and at J to 5 bases, leaving 6 bases not matched to a gene. Germline loops: CDR1 LGHNA, CDR2 YNFKEQ. The CDR3 region has the DNA TGTGCCAGCAGCCAAGATCATGCGGGACTAGCGGACAATGAGCAGTTCTTC. This codes for CASSQDHAGLADNEQFF.

This clone was recorded a few times. The V gene is TRBV27, the J gene TRBJ1-2; D might be TRBD1 (5 bases). CDR3 size: 13 residues. Germline assignment: CDR1 MNHEY and CDR2 SMNVEV (reference sequence). Trimming removed 2 bases at V and 6 bases at J, with 10 bases between. CDR3 in amino acids: CASSLRGVDGYTF. The CDR3 region has the DNA TGTGCCAGCAGTTTACGAGGGGTCGATGGCTACACCTTC.

V is TRBV30 and J is TRBJ1-4; 7 nucleotides align to TRBD1. The germline gives CDR1 GTSNPN, CDR2 SVGIG (reference sequence). The CDR3 runs to 15 residues. V was clipped by 2 bases and J by 8 bases; unmatched bases: 11. The CDR3 region is CAWSNRIGTAEKLFF. The CDR3 region has the DNA TGTGCCTGGAGTAATCGTATCGGGACAGCAGAAAAACTGTTTTTT.

The chain combines TRBV30 with TRBJ1-5, with a possible D match to TRBD1 (5 bases). CDR1 and CDR2 from the germline V gene are GTSNPN and SVGIG (reference sequence). CDR3 length equals 14 residues. Trimming stripped 1 base from V and 7 bases from J, with 14 bases between. CDR3 in DNA: TGTGCCTGGAGTGGAGGGGTCGTCGGCCAGCCCCAGCATTTT. It encodes CAWSGGVVGQPQHF.

This clone was picked up a small number of times. The chain has TRBV5-1 and TRBJ2-5; no firm D call. This CDR3 is 16 amino acids long. Germline V gene lookup returns CDR1 SGHRS and CDR2 YFSETQ. V was shortened by 0 bases and J by 1 base, with 13 bases between the two germline ends. The CDR3 sequence: CASSLAARLSQETQYF. The CDR3 nucleotides read TGCGCCAGCAGCTTGGCCGCGAGACTCTCCCAAGAGACCCAGTACTTC.

The chain employs TRBV6-5 and TRBJ2-3; tentative D call: TRBD2 (6 bases). This CDR3 has 15 amino acids. Germline V gene data show CDR1 as MNHEY and CDR2 as SVGAGI. V was cut by 6 bases and J by 2 bases, with 15 bases left in between. CDR3 loop: CASSFMGGDTDTQYF. The CDR3 coding sequence is TGTGCCAGCAGCTTCATGGGCGGGGACACAGATACGCAGTATTTT.

In this sample, this clone turned up a few times. The genes are TRBV5-6 and TRBJ2-1, with 7 bases matching TRBD1. Germline assignment: CDR1 SGHDT and CDR2 YYEEEE. The CDR3 runs 16 residues. With 4 bases clipped from V and 6 bases from J, the junction kept 13 bases outside the gene matches. The CDR3 DNA follows: TGTGCCAGCAGCGTTTCACAGGGGATTTTAGGCAATGAGCAGTTCTTC. It encodes CASSVSQGILGNEQFF.

This clone occurred a few times. The chain carries TRBV28 and TRBJ2-3; no reliable D call. Between the trimmed V and J ends, which lost 5 bases and 7 bases, there was a span of 13 bases. This CDR3 has 13 residues. The germline gives CDR1 MDHEN, CDR2 SYDVKM. DNA for the CDR3: TGTGCCAGCAGTGTCCAAGGGCTCCATACGCAGTATTTT. Translating gives CASSVQGLHTQYF.

V usage is TRBV30 and J usage is TRBJ2-2; maybe TRBD1 (5 bases). This CDR3 is built from 20 residues. Germline loops: CDR1 GTSNPN, CDR2 SVGIG (reference sequence). The ends were cut back, 0 bases at V and 9 bases at J, with 32 bases in the middle. CDR3 residues: CAWSVRSVLRGANSDRELFF. Written as DNA, the CDR3 is TGTGCCTGGAGTGTACGGTCGGTCCTAAGGGGCGCCAATTCCGACCGGGAGCTGTTTTTT.

The chain is built from TRBV5-1 and TRBJ1-1; TRBD1 aligns across 7 bases. With V trimmed by 4 bases and J by 1 base, 4 bases remained unmatched. The CDR3 loop spans 14 amino acids. The V gene's germline CDR1 is SGHRS and CDR2 YFSETQ. Written as DNA, the CDR3 is TGCGCCAGCAGCCTACAGGGGTCGAACACTGAAGCTTTCTTT. Its translation is CASSLQGSNTEAFF.

Regarding this clone: Other DNA sequences in this sample translate to the same CDR3. The V gene is TRBV12-5, the J gene TRBJ2-3; 7 bases align to TRBD2. J gave up 6 bases and V 4 bases, and 4 bases lay outside the gene matches. The CDR3 extends over 13 amino acids. CDR1 is LGHNT, CDR2 FRNRAP, per germline. The CDR3: CASGSLGGDTQYF. CDR3 nucleotide sequence: TGTGCTAGTGGTTCCCTCGGGGGGGATACGCAGTATTTT.

The chain is built from TRBV19 and TRBJ1-5; D is possibly TRBD1 (5 bases). The CDR3 consists of 15 residues. Germline V gene sequence: CDR1 LNHDA, CDR2 SQIVND (reference sequence). V was trimmed by 5 bases and J by 1 base, leaving 12 bases between them. The CDR3 nucleotides are TGTGCCAGTAGTCCCACGGGACCGAGCAATCAGCCCCAGCATTTT. It codes for CASSPTGPSNQPQHF.

The rearrangement joins TRBV11-2 to TRBJ2-2; no clear D. The CDR3 loop spans 15 amino acids. Trimming left V 3 bases short and J 4 bases short, with 12 bases between. Per the germline V gene, CDR1 is SGHAT and CDR2 is FQNNGV. The CDR3 sequence: CASSFAYSGTGELFF. CDR3 in DNA: TGTGCCAGCAGCTTTGCTTACTCAGGCACCGGGGAGCTGTTTTTT.

This clone was picked up one time. The rearrangement uses TRBV5-4 and TRBJ2-7; D may be TRBD2 (7 bases). The germline CDR1 and CDR2 sequences are SGHNT and YYREEE (reference sequence). This CDR3 is built from 15 residues. Deletions cut 3 bases from V and 7 bases from J, with 20 bases between. The CDR3 DNA sequence: TGTGCCAGCAGCTCCCAGTTTGCGGGGGCGCGGGAGCAGTACTTC. It is translated as CASSSQFAGAREQYF.